A single sample is the source of the 3 T cell receptor beta chains below, sequenced in a study of memory CD4+ T cells and cytomegalovirus serostatus. Assay: immunoSEQ multiplex PCR; the TCRdb copy retains only in-frame clones and omits some. This table has 45,000 or so clones, about 79% appearing once. Single viable CD3+CD4+CD8-CD45RO+ cells were sorted as the memory CD4+ T cells. Sequencing was performed on memory CD4+ T cells from blood. All receptors derive from an adult in good health and CMV-seronegative.

V usage is TRBV2 and J usage is TRBJ2-7; D tentatively fits TRBD1 or TRBD2 (5 bases each). This CDR3 spans 14 amino acids. The germline V gene encodes CDR1 SNHLY and CDR2 FYNNEI. Trimming cost V 6 bases and J 5 bases, with 17 bases left between them. Here the CDR3 DNA reads TGTGCCAGCAGGATACCGGGAACAGGCAACGAGCAGTACTTC. This translates into CASRIPGTGNEQYF.

J is TRBJ1-3 and V is TRBV12-5; D perhaps matches TRBD1 (6 bases). The CDR3 totals 16 residues. The germline CDR1 and CDR2 sequences are LGHNT and FRNRAP. Trimming cost V 0 bases and J 2 bases, with 11 bases left between them. The CDR3 DNA sequence: TGTGCTAGTGGTTTGGTTCAGGGGTTTACTGGAAACACCATATATTTT. Translated: CASGLVQGFTGNTIYF.

The J gene is TRBJ2-1, the V gene TRBV18; 9 nucleotides align to TRBD2. V was pared by 2 bases and J by 4 bases, with 3 bases of the junction left unmatched. Germline CDR1 KGHSH, CDR2 LQKENI. The length of the CDR3 is 15 residues. The CDR3 DNA follows: TGTGCCAGCTCACCAGCGACTAGCGGTTACAATGAGCAGTTCTTC. This encodes CASSPATSGYNEQFF.